What follows are 14 T cell receptor beta chains derived from one specimen sequenced in a study of cytomegalovirus exposure and HLA in healthy donors. The PCR made use of 60 Vbeta and 13 Jbeta primers. This table comes from immunoSEQ multiplex PCR, and its TCRdb copy is limited to in-frame clones, with some not included. The sample includes 100,000 to 150,000 clones, about 80% of them seen just once. The sample taken for sequencing was PBMCs. Receptors originate from a man aged 25 to 40 in good health and CMV-seropositive.

The chain has TRBV4-1 and TRBJ2-4; D possibly corresponds to TRBD2 (6 bases). The germline CDR1 and CDR2 sequences are MGHRA and YSYEKL. The CDR3 spans 17 residues. Trimming took off 1 base at V and 4 bases at J, with 17 bases between the two ends. The CDR3 sequence: CASSQVVGGNDKNIQYF. CDR3 nucleotides: TGCGCCAGCAGCCAAGTCGTAGGAGGGAACGATAAAAACATTCAGTACTTC.

The chain combines TRBV11-3 with TRBJ2-2; no clear D gene. V dropped 4 bases and J dropped 7 bases, with 4 bases sitting between them. The germline gives CDR1 SGHNT, CDR2 YENEEA. The CDR3 spans 11 residues. Here the CDR3 reads CASSYIGELFF. In DNA, the CDR3 is TGTGCCAGCAGCTACATCGGGGAGCTGTTTTTT.

The V gene is TRBV10-3, the J gene TRBJ2-5, with TRBD1 matching 9 bases. Germline V gives CDR1 ENHRY, CDR2 SYGVKD. This CDR3 has 16 amino acids. V lost 3 bases, J lost 2 bases, and 7 bases stayed unmatched. The CDR3 loop reads CAISDVTGGPQETQYF. The CDR3 bases are TGTGCCATCAGTGATGTGACAGGGGGTCCTCAAGAGACCCAGTACTTC.

A single count supports this clone. This chain links TRBV2 with TRBJ1-1; 10 nucleotides agree with TRBD1. J was trimmed by 4 bases and V by 6 bases; bases with no gene match: 8. CDR1 SNHLY and CDR2 FYNNEI come from the germline V gene. The CDR3 runs 15 residues. CDR3 coding DNA: TGTGCCAGCAGAGCAGGGACAGGGGAGGCCACTGAAGCTTTCTTT. This encodes CASRAGTGEATEAFF. Complete variable domain (other parts from reference TRBV2 and TRBJ1-1): EPEVTQTPSHQVTQMGQEVILRCVPISNHLYFYWYRQILGQKVEFLVSFYNNEISEKSEIFDDQFSVERPDGSNFTLKIRSTKLEDSAMYFCASRAGTGEATEAFFGQGTRLTVV.

This clone was seen once. The V call is TRBV5-1, the J call TRBJ2-7, with 7 bases identical to TRBD1. This CDR3 contains 14 residues. CDR1 is SGHRS and CDR2 is YFSETQ in the germline V gene. After removal of 1 base from V and 2 bases from J, the junction contained 3 bases not matched to a gene. The CDR3 DNA reads as TGCGCCAGCAGCTTGAACAGGGGAGCCTACGAGCAGTACTTC. Translating gives CASSLNRGAYEQYF.

The chain uses TRBV7-3 and TRBJ2-2, with TRBD2 matching 12 bases. The CDR3 spans 16 residues. The germline gives CDR1 SGHTA, CDR2 FQGTGA. With 6 bases clipped from V and 0 bases from J, the junction kept 2 bases outside the gene matches. CDR3 DNA sequence: TGTGCCAGCAGGCGACTAGCGGGGGCGAACACCGGGGAGCTGTTTTTT. Protein product: CASRRLAGANTGELFF.

The chain is built from TRBV7-9 and TRBJ1-2; no clear D. V lost 2 bases to trimming and J lost 7 bases, with 17 bases between them. The CDR3 spans 15 residues. Germline CDR1 is SEHNR and CDR2 is FQNEAQ (reference sequence). The CDR3 loop reads CASSLLSPEEAGYTF. As DNA, the CDR3 is TGTGCCAGCAGCTTATTGAGCCCCGAGGAGGCTGGCTACACCTTC.

The V gene is TRBV9, the J gene TRBJ1-5; D is undetermined. The CDR3 sequence is 13 residues long. Trimming took 0 bases from V and 5 from J, leaving 6 bases between them. Germline V gene lookup returns CDR1 SGDLS and CDR2 YYNGEE. This chain's CDR3 is CASSVGEYQPQHF. The CDR3 bases are TGTGCCAGCAGCGTAGGGGAGTATCAGCCCCAGCATTTT.

The chain couples TRBV2 to TRBJ2-4; 10 bases line up with TRBD2. The ends lost 10 bases at V and 0 bases at J; junction bases unmatched: 9. Germline values: CDR1 SNHLY, CDR2 FYNNEI. This CDR3 contains 16 residues. CDR3 amino acids: CATTGGLALAKNIQYF. The CDR3 coding sequence is TGTGCCACCACAGGGGGACTAGCGCTAGCCAAAAACATTCAGTACTTC.

The J gene is TRBJ2-6, the V gene TRBV9, with 12 bases matching TRBD1. CDR1 and CDR2 (germline): SGDLS, YYNGEE. With V trimmed by 4 bases and J by 6 bases, 8 bases remained unmatched. This CDR3 contains 17 residues. The CDR3 here is CASSPRDRGREANVLTF. In nucleotides, the CDR3 is TGTGCCAGCAGCCCCCGGGACAGGGGGCGGGAGGCCAACGTCCTGACTTTC.

V and J are TRBV9 and TRBJ2-1, with 13 bases identical to TRBD2. CDR1 SGDLS and CDR2 YYNGEE come from the germline V gene. V was clipped by 4 bases and J by 8 bases; unmatched bases: 9. The CDR3 runs 16 residues. DNA for the CDR3: TGTGCCAGCAGCACGGGACTAGCGGGGACTTTGGATGAGCAGTTCTTC. Translating it yields CASSTGLAGTLDEQFF.

The chain couples TRBV19 to TRBJ2-4; 10 bases fit TRBD2. The CDR3 sequence is 15 residues long. The V gene end was trimmed by 7 bases and the J gene end by 11 bases; junction bases not matched to a gene: 14. Germline values: CDR1 LNHDA, CDR2 SQIVND (reference sequence). The CDR3 DNA sequence: TGTGCCAGTATTGAAGCGGGGGGGCCAAAAAGTGTTCAGTACTTC. Translating it yields CASIEAGGPKSVQYF.

This chain uses TRBV5-6 with TRBJ1-6; the D is unclear. Germline V gene data show CDR1 as SGHDT and CDR2 as YYEEEE. Trimming shortened V by 0 bases and J by 9 bases, and 10 bases separated the two germline ends. The CDR3 totals 14 residues. The CDR3 DNA follows: TGTGCCAGCAGCTTGGACGGGAGGAGTTCACCCCTCCACTTT. This gives the protein CASSLDGRSSPLHF.

The chain has TRBV5-1 and TRBJ2-5, with a weak D call TRBD1 (6 bases). The J call may be in error: the DNA end matches TRBJ2-7 better. CDR1 and CDR2 (germline): SGHRS, YFSETQ. CDR3 length: 14 residues. CDR3 sequence: CASSLWGLSYEQYF. DNA of the CDR3: TGCGCCAGCAGCTTGTGGGGGCTATCCTACGAGCAGTACTTC.